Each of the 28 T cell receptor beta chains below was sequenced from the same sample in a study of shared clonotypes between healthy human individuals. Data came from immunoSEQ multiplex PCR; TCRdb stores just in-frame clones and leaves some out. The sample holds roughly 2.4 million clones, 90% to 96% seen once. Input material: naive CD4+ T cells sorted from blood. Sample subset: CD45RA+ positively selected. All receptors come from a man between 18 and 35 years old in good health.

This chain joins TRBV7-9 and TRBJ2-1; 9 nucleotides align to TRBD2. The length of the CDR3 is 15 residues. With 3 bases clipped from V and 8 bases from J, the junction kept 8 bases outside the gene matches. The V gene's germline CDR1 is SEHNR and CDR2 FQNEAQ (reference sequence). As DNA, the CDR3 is TGTGCCAGCAGCTTTGGAGTAGCGGGAGCCGATGAGCAGTTCTTC. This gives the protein CASSFGVAGADEQFF. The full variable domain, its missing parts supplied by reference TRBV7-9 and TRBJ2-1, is DTGVSQNPRHKITKRGQNVTFRCDPISEHNRLYWYRQTLGQGPEFLTYFQNEAQLEKSRLLSDRFSAERPKGSFSTLEIQRTEQGDSAMYLCASSFGVAGADEQFFGPGTRLTVL.

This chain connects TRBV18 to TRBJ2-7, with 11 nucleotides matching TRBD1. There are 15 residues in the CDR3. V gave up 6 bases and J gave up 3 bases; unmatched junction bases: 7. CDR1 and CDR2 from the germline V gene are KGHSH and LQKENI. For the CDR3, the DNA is TGTGCCAGCTCGCTAACCGGGACAGGGGGCTACGAGCAGTACTTC. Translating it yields CASSLTGTGGYEQYF.

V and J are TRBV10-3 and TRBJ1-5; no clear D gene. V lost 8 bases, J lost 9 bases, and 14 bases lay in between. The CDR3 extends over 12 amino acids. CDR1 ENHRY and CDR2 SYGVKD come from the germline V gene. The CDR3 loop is CAIGGLARPQHF. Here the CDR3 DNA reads TGTGCCATCGGAGGACTGGCGCGGCCCCAGCATTTT.

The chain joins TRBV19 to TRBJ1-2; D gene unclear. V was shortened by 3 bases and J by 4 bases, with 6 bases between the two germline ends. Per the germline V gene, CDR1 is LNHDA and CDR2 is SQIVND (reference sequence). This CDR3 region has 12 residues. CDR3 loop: CASSMLGYGYTF. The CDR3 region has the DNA TGTGCCAGTAGTATGCTAGGCTATGGCTACACCTTC.

The CDR3 DNA sequence: TGTGCCAGCAGCTTGGCCACGGACAGGGCCTACGAGCAGTACTTC. Its protein is CASSLATDRAYEQYF. The chain joins TRBV5-5 to TRBJ2-7; 8 positions agree with TRBD1. The CDR3 is made up of 15 amino acids. J was trimmed by 2 bases and V by 0 bases; bases with no gene match: 4. Germline V gene sequence: CDR1 SGHKS, CDR2 YYEKEE (reference sequence).

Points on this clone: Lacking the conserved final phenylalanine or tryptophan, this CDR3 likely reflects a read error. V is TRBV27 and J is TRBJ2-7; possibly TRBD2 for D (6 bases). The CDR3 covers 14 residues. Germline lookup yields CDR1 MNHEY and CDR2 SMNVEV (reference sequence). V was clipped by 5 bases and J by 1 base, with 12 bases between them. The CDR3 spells CASSIRRASYEQYS. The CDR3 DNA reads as TGTGCCAGCAGTATACGGAGGGCTTCCTACGAGCAGTACTCC.

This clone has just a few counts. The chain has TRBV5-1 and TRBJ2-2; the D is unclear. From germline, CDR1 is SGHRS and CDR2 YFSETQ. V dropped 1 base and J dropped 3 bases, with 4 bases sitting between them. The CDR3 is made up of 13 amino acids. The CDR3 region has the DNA TGCGCCAGCAGCTTGATGGACACCGGGGAGCTGTTTTTT. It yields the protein CASSLMDTGELFF.

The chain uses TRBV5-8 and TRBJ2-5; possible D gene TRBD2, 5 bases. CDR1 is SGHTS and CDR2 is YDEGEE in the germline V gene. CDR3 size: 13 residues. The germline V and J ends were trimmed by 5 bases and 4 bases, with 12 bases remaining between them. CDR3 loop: CASRPGGRETQYF. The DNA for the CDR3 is TGTGCCAGCAGACCCGGTGGGAGAGAGACCCAGTACTTC.

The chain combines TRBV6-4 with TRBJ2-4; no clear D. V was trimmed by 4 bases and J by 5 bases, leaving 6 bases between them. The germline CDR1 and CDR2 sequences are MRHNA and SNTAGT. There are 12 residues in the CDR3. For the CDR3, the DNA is TGTGCCAGCAGTGCCCACCAAAACATTCAGTACTTC. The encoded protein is CASSAHQNIQYF.

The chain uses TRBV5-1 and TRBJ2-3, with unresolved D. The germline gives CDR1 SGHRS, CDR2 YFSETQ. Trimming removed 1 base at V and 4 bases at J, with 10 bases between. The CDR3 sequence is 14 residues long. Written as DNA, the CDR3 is TGCGCCAGCAGCTTGTACTCCCCGGCAGATACGCAGTATTTT. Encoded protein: CASSLYSPADTQYF.

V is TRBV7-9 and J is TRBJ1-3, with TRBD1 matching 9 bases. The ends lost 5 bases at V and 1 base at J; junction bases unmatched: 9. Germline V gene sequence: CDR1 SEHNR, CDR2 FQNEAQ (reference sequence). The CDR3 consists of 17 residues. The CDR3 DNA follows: TGTGCCAGCAGCCGACTCCGGGACAGGGCTTCTGGAAACACCATATATTTT. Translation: CASSRLRDRASGNTIYF.

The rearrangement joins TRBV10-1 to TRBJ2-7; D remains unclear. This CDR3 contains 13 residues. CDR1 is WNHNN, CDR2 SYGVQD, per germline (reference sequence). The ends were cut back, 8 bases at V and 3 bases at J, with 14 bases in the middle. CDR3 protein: CASGPPYSYEQYF. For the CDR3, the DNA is TGCGCCAGCGGCCCTCCTTACAGCTACGAGCAGTACTTC.

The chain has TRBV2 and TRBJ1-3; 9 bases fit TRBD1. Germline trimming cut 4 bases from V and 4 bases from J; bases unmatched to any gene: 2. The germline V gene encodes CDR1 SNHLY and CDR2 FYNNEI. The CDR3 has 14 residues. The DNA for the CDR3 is TGTGCCAGCAGTGGACAGGGGGACGGAAACACCATATATTTT. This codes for CASSGQGDGNTIYF.

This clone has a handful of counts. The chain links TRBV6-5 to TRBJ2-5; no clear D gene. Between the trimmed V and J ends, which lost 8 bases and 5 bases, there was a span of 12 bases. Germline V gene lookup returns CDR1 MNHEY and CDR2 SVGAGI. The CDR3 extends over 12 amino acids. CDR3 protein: CASGTLGETQYF. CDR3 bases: TGTGCCAGCGGTACGCTAGGGGAGACCCAGTACTTC.

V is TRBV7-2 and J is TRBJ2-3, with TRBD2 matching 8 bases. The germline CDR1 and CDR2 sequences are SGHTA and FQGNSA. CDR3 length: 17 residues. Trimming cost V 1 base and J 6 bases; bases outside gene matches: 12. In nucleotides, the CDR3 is TGTGCCAGCAGCTTAGTTGGTCGGGAGGGCCTATTGGATACGCAGTATTTT. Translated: CASSLVGREGLLDTQYF.

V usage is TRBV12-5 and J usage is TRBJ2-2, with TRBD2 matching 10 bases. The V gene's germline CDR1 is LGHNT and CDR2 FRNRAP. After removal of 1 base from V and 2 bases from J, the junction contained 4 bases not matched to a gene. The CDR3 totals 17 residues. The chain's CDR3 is CASGLGLAGANTGELFF. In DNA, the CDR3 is TGTGCTAGTGGTTTGGGCCTAGCGGGAGCTAACACCGGGGAGCTGTTTTTT.

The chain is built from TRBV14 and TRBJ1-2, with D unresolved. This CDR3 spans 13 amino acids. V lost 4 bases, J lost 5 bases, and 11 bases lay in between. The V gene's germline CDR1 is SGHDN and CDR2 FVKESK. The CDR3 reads CASSLRPLYGYTF. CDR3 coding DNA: TGTGCCAGCAGCCTGCGCCCTCTTTATGGCTACACCTTC.

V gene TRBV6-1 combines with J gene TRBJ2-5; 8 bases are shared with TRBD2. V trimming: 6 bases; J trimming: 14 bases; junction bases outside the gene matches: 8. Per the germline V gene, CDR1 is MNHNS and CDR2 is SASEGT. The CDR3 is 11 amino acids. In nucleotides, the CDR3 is TGTGCCAGCAGCTTACCGGGACTAGTTTACTTC. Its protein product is CASSLPGLVYF.

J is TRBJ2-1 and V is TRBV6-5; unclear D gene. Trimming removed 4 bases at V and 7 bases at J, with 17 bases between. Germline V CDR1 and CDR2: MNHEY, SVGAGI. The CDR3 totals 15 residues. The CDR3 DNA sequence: TGTGCCAGCAGTTCCGGGCCCCCCAAGCAAAATGAGCAGTTCTTC. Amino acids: CASSSGPPKQNEQFF.

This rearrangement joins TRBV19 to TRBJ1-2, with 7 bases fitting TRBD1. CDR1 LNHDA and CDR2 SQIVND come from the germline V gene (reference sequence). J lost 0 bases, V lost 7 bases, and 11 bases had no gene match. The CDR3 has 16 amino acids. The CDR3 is CASTHPGDSPNYGYTF. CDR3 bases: TGTGCCAGTACCCATCCCGGGGACAGTCCTAACTATGGCTACACCTTC.

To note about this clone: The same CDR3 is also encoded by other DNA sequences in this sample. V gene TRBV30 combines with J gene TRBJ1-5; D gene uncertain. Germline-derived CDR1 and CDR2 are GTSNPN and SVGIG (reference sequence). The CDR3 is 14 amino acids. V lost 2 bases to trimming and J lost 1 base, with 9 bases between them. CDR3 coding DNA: TGTGCCTGGAGTACGGGCTCCAGCAATCAGCCCCAGCATTTT. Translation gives CAWSTGSSNQPQHF.

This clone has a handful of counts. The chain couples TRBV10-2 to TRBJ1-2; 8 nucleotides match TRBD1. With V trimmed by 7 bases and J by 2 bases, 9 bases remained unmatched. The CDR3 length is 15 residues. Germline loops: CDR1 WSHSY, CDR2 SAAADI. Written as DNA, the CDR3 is TGCGCCAGCATGATGGGGACAGGAGGAAACTATGGCTACACCTTC. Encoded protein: CASMMGTGGNYGYTF.

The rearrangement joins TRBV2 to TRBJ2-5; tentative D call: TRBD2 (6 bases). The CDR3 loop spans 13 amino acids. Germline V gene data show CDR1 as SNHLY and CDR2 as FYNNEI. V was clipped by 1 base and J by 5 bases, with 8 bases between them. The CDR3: CASSEVGGETQYF. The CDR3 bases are TGTGCCAGCAGTGAAGTAGGAGGGGAGACCCAGTACTTC.

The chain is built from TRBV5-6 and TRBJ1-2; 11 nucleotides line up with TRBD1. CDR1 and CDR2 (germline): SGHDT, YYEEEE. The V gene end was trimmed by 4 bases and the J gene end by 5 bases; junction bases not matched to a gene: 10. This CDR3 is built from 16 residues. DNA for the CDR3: TGTGCCAGCAGCCTCGGACAGGGGGCCGTCACGTATGGCTACACCTTC. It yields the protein CASSLGQGAVTYGYTF.

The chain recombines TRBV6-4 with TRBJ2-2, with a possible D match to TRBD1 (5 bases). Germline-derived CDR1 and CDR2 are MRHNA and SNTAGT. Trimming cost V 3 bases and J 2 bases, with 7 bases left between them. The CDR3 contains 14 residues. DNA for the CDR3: TGTGCCAGCAGTGAACAGGCCAACACCGGGGAGCTGTTTTTT. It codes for CASSEQANTGELFF.

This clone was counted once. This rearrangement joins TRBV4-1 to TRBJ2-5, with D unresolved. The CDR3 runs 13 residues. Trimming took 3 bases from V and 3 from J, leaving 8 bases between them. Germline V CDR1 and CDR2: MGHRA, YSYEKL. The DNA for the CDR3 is TGCGCCAGCAGCCATTACAGAAAAGAGACCCAGTACTTC. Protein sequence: CASSHYRKETQYF.

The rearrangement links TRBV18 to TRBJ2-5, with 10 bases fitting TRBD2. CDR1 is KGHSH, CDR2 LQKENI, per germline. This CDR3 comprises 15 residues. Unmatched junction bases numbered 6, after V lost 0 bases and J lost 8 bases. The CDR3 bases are TGTGCCAGCTCACCACCGACTAGCGGGTCGGTCACCCAGTACTTC. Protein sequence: CASSPPTSGSVTQYF.

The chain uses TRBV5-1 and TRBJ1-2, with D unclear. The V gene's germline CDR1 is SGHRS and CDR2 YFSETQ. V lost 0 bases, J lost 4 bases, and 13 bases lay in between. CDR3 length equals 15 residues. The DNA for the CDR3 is TGCGCCAGCAGCTTGGCCCCGGGGAACCCCTATGGCTACACCTTC. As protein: CASSLAPGNPYGYTF. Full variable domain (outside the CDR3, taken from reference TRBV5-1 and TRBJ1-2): KAGVTQTPRYLIKTRGQQVTLSCSPISGHRSVSWYQQTPGQGLQFLFEYFSETQRNKGNFPGRFSGRQFSNSRSEMNVSTLELGDSALYLCASSLAPGNPYGYTFGSGTRLTVV.